The rows below give T cell receptor beta chains drawn from one sample of a study of Graves' ophthalmopathy and Graves' hyperthyroidism. MiXCR, run by TCRdb on the multiplex PCR reads, gives a single entry per CDR3 protein. This sample has approximately 1.2 million distinct CDR3 sequences; 35% to 40% occur once, and the top ten carry roughly 11%. Material: peripheral blood or thyroid tissue (not recorded which). Receptor source: an adult man with Graves' hyperthyroidism. Both conserved end residues are trimmed from each CDR3.

v_gene	j_gene	CDR3aa
TRBV10-2	TRBJ2-7	ASSPLTGEEQY
TRBV29-1	TRBJ2-5	SGYKTLIGETQY
TRBV6-5	TRBJ2-7	ASSKDRPYEQY
TRBV7-9	.	ASSSGQLNIQY
TRBV6-2/TRBV6-3	TRBJ1-5	ASSYRKVGDQPQH
TRBV15	TRBJ1-5	ATSRRIVANQPQH
TRBV20-1	TRBJ2-7	SAPLTSGKFEQY
TRBV10-1	TRBJ2-7	ASSDPGYEQY
TRBV25-1	TRBJ1-6	ASSLRDREDSPLH
TRBV7-8	TRBJ1-6	ASRSGTGYSPLH
TRBV29-1	TRBJ2-7	SVGNRFSYEQY
TRBV7-4	TRBJ2-7	ASSLARGNGHEQY
TRBV10-3	TRBJ2-7	ASSYQGHLEQY
TRBV7-2	TRBJ1-6	ASSLGPISSYNSPLH
TRBV15	TRBJ2-7	ATSGGGQGKSYEQY
TRBV11-2	TRBJ2-5	ASSSAGLAGAGETQY
TRBV14	TRBJ2-2	ASSQNRRINTGELF
TRBV7-2	TRBJ1-6	ASSLGAGKIRTLH
TRBV7-2	TRBJ2-7	ASSSPPKKSEQY
TRBV10-3	.	AISQLRISGQF
TRBV11-2	TRBJ1-2	ASSEMGQGELGRRYGYT
TRBV5-4	TRBJ2-7	ASSLRYRKNAYEQY
TRBV3-1	TRBJ1-5	ASSQGTGPHQPQH